The 32 T cell receptor beta chains below all came from one sample that was sequenced in a study of PD-1 blockade in classical Hodgkin lymphoma. All the patients suffered relapse after autologous stem cell transplantation, and brentuximab vedotin exposure differed. The method was immunoSEQ multiplex PCR; TCRdb's version includes in-frame clones alone and lacks a portion of them. The sample includes 15,000 to 20,000 clones, around 80% seen only once; the top ten take 3.5% to 5%. Sequencing used peripheral blood mononuclear cells (PBMCs), obtained at baseline. These receptors originate from a human donor with classical Hodgkin lymphoma.

The rearrangement links TRBV28 to TRBJ1-2, with 12 nucleotides matching TRBD1. The V gene end was trimmed by 4 bases and the J gene end by 4 bases; junction bases not matched to a gene: 10. The CDR3 contains 17 residues. Per germline, CDR1 MDHEN and CDR2 SYDVKM. The CDR3 coding sequence is TGTGCCAGCAGTTCCACCGGGACAGGGGGCCTTCTCTATGGCTACACCTTC. This translates into CASSSTGTGGLLYGYTF.

The genes are TRBV4-2 and TRBJ1-1; D gene uncertain. The CDR3 has 17 residues. V dropped 7 bases and J dropped 1 base, with 22 bases sitting between them. CDR1 LGHNA and CDR2 YNFKEQ come from the germline V gene. The CDR3 sequence is CASTTGEVWLPNTEAFF. The CDR3 DNA is TGTGCCAGCACCACCGGAGAAGTGTGGTTGCCGAACACTGAAGCTTTCTTT.

V usage is TRBV5-1 and J usage is TRBJ1-4, with D possibly TRBD1 on 6 matching bases. Germline V CDR1 and CDR2: SGHRS, YFSETQ. V shed 0 bases and J shed 3 bases, with 18 bases lying between them. The CDR3 consists of 18 residues. CDR3 in amino acids: CASSLGNLGRTANEKLFF. Here the CDR3 DNA reads TGCGCCAGCAGCTTGGGGAACCTAGGACGGACAGCTAATGAAAAACTGTTTTTT.

V gene TRBV18 combines with J gene TRBJ2-5; D remains unclear. Trimming left V 5 bases short and J 1 base short, with 14 bases between. The CDR3 runs to 15 residues. Germline V CDR1 and CDR2: KGHSH, LQKENI. The CDR3 reads CASSSSMDTQETQYF. Here the CDR3 DNA reads TGTGCCAGCTCAAGTAGCATGGATACCCAAGAGACCCAGTACTTC.

V is TRBV27 and J is TRBJ1-4, with 11 bases fitting TRBD1. The CDR3 is 19 amino acids. Germline CDR1 reads MNHEY; CDR2 reads SMNVEV (reference sequence). The V and J ends lost 4 bases and 7 bases, in that order; junction bases with no gene match: 17. The CDR3: CASSSYAGTGGSAREKLFF. DNA of the CDR3: TGTGCCAGCAGTTCATACGCCGGGACAGGGGGGAGTGCGCGTGAAAAACTGTTTTTT.

The V gene is TRBV7-2, the J gene TRBJ2-1, with 8 bases identical to TRBD2. The CDR3 totals 15 residues. CDR1 is SGHTA and CDR2 is FQGNSA in the germline V gene. V gave up 1 base and J gave up 4 bases; unmatched junction bases: 3. The CDR3 sequence: CASSLVPGGYNEQFF. The DNA for the CDR3 is TGTGCCAGCAGCTTAGTTCCGGGGGGGTACAATGAGCAGTTCTTC.

The chain recombines TRBV13 with TRBJ2-1; D ambiguous. The CDR3 has 12 residues. V shed 1 base and J shed 10 bases, with 8 bases lying between them. Germline CDR1 reads PRHDT; CDR2 reads FYEKMQ (reference sequence). CDR3 sequence reads: CASSLEVPEQFF. DNA of the CDR3: TGTGCCAGCAGCTTAGAGGTGCCGGAGCAGTTCTTC.

CDR3 sequence (DNA): TGTGCCAGCAGCTCAGGGGGCAGGGGCTCTACTGAAGCTTTCTTT. Amino acids: CASSSGGRGSTEAFF. The chain carries TRBV7-2 and TRBJ1-1, with TRBD1 matching 8 bases. The CDR3 has 15 residues. The V and J ends lost 4 bases and 5 bases, in that order; junction bases with no gene match: 9. Per germline, CDR1 SGHTA and CDR2 FQGNSA.

The gene calls are TRBV19 and TRBJ2-1; TRBD2 aligns across 11 bases. V shed 6 bases and J 8 bases; nucleotides not matched to a gene: 9. Germline V gives CDR1 LNHDA, CDR2 SQIVND (reference sequence). The length of the CDR3 is 15 residues. The CDR3 nucleotides read TGTGCCAGTAGGGAGACTAGCGGGATGGGGTATGAGCAGTTCTTC. Translating gives CASRETSGMGYEQFF.

This clone was seen more than once but under ten times. The rearrangement links TRBV25-1 to TRBJ2-2; D remains ambiguous. V was cut by 3 bases and J by 9 bases, with 5 bases left in between. CDR1 is MGHDK, CDR2 SYGVNS, per germline. This CDR3 region has 11 residues. CDR3 region: CASSERRELFF. The CDR3 DNA sequence: TGTGCCAGCAGTGAGAGAAGGGAGCTGTTTTTT.

V is TRBV2 and J is TRBJ2-5; tentatively, D is TRBD1 or TRBD2 (5 bases each). Germline V CDR1 and CDR2: SNHLY, FYNNEI. The V end was cut by 4 bases, the J end by 5 bases, with 11 bases between. The CDR3 is 13 amino acids. CDR3 residues: CASSGGRRETQYF. DNA of the CDR3: TGTGCCAGCAGTGGGGGCAGGAGGGAGACCCAGTACTTC.

The chain employs TRBV5-8 and TRBJ2-5; D is unresolved. The CDR3 consists of 14 residues. V lost 4 bases to trimming and J lost 0 bases, with 10 bases between them. The germline gives CDR1 SGHTS, CDR2 YDEGEE. CDR3 residues: CASSRDGYQETQYF. The CDR3 coding sequence is TGTGCCAGCAGCCGCGACGGGTACCAAGAGACCCAGTACTTC.

The chain has TRBV7-9 and TRBJ1-1; tentative D call: TRBD1 (5 bases). Trimming pared 1 base from V and 0 bases from J, leaving 9 bases between. The CDR3 has 15 amino acids. Germline-derived CDR1 and CDR2 are SEHNR and FQNEAQ (reference sequence). CDR3 region: CASSLGGLMNTEAFF. The CDR3 DNA sequence: TGTGCCAGCAGCTTAGGGGGACTGATGAACACTGAAGCTTTCTTT.

This clone was counted a single time. This rearrangement joins TRBV6-1 to TRBJ2-4; 9 bases line up with TRBD1. The germline V gene has CDR1 MNHNS and CDR2 SASEGT. The CDR3 spans 15 residues. V lost 6 bases, J lost 7 bases, and 10 bases stayed unmatched. This CDR3 reads CASRPETGGRNIQYF. The DNA of the CDR3 is TGTGCCAGCAGGCCTGAGACAGGGGGTAGGAACATTCAGTACTTC.

This sequence joins TRBV19 and TRBJ1-2, with a possible D match to TRBD1 (5 bases). CDR3 length: 14 residues. CDR1 is LNHDA, CDR2 SQIVND, per germline (reference sequence). V was trimmed by 1 base and J by 2 bases, leaving 8 bases between them. CDR3 region: CASSIVPGNYGYTF. In DNA, the CDR3 is TGTGCCAGTAGTATAGTACCAGGGAACTATGGCTACACCTTC.

This clone was picked up a small number of times. This chain uses TRBV4-3 with TRBJ2-3, with 10 positions matching TRBD2. Germline V gene data show CDR1 as LGHNA and CDR2 as YSLEER. Losses at the gene ends were 3 bases for V and 3 bases for J; bases not matched to a gene: 0. The CDR3 covers 14 residues. CDR3 DNA sequence: TGCGCCAGCAGCCAGGGACTAGCGACAGATACGCAGTATTTT. Translated, it gives CASSQGLATDTQYF.

This clone showed up just a few times. CDR3 DNA sequence: TGTGCCAGCAGTGAAACTAGCCTCACCGGGGAGCTGTTTTTT. It translates to CASSETSLTGELFF. The V gene is TRBV2, the J gene TRBJ2-2, with a possible D match to TRBD2 (6 bases). This CDR3 region has 14 residues. Germline V CDR1 and CDR2: SNHLY, FYNNEI. Trimming left V 2 bases short and J 4 bases short, with 8 bases between. Complete variable domain (other parts from reference TRBV2 and TRBJ2-2): EPEVTQTPSHQVTQMGQEVILRCVPISNHLYFYWYRQILGQKVEFLVSFYNNEISEKSEIFDDQFSVERPDGSNFTLKIRSTKLEDSAMYFCASSETSLTGELFFGEGSRLTVL.

The chain couples TRBV2 to TRBJ1-1; 8 bases line up with TRBD1. Germline V gene data show CDR1 as SNHLY and CDR2 as FYNNEI. V was clipped by 6 bases and J by 1 base; unmatched bases: 10. The CDR3 covers 16 residues. CDR3 sequence reads: CASRLTRQGTNTEAFF. CDR3 DNA: TGTGCCAGCAGACTCACCCGACAGGGGACGAACACTGAAGCTTTCTTT.

Sample share makes this clone medium-sized. V usage is TRBV5-1 and J usage is TRBJ2-7; D not certain. The V gene's germline CDR1 is SGHRS and CDR2 YFSETQ. The CDR3 length is 11 residues. The V and J ends lost 3 bases and 3 bases respectively, with 4 bases between them. The DNA for the CDR3 is TGCGCCAGCAGCTGGGGCTACGAGCAGTACTTC. Translation gives CASSWGYEQYF.

This chain joins TRBV7-2 and TRBJ1-5, with D uncertain. The CDR3 length is 14 residues. Germline assignment: CDR1 SGHTA and CDR2 FQGNSA. Trimming shortened V by 1 base and J by 6 bases, and 10 bases separated the two germline ends. CDR3 sequence reads: CASSLDWGPQPQHF. The CDR3 region has the DNA TGTGCCAGCAGCTTAGATTGGGGTCCTCAGCCCCAGCATTTT. The complete variable domain, with remaining parts taken from reference TRBV7-2 and TRBJ1-5, reads GAGVSQSPSNKVTEKGKDVELRCDPISGHTALYWYRQSLGQGLEFLIYFQGNSAPDKSGLPSDRFSAERTGGSVSTLTIQRTQQEDSAVYLCASSLDWGPQPQHFGDGTRLSIL.

The chain uses TRBV11-1 and TRBJ1-1; D not resolved. The V gene's germline CDR1 is SGHAT and CDR2 FQDESV (reference sequence). V lost 3 bases, J lost 1 base, and 9 bases lay in between. The length of the CDR3 is 14 residues. This chain's CDR3 is CASSLSSGNTEAFF. Here the CDR3 DNA reads TGTGCCAGCAGCTTGAGTTCAGGGAACACTGAAGCTTTCTTT.

The J gene is TRBJ2-1, the V gene TRBV5-1; 7 bases agree with TRBD1. V shed 0 bases, J shed 6 bases, and the junction held 6 bases outside the gene matches. Germline assignment: CDR1 SGHRS and CDR2 YFSETQ. The CDR3 totals 15 residues. CDR3 sequence (DNA): TGCGCCAGCAGCTTGGCCTACAGGGGAATCAATGAGCAGTTCTTC. The encoded protein is CASSLAYRGINEQFF.

The rearrangement joins TRBV30 to TRBJ1-2, with D unresolved. The CDR3 consists of 12 residues. Germline CDR1 GTSNPN, CDR2 SVGIG (reference sequence). With 6 bases removed from V and 7 bases from J, the gap between germline ends came to 15 bases. CDR3 residues: CACGPLLSGYTF. The CDR3 bases are TGTGCCTGTGGACCGCTGCTTAGTGGCTACACCTTC.

The chain is built from TRBV6-6 and TRBJ1-1; D perhaps matches TRBD1 (5 bases). With 0 bases removed from V and 6 bases from J, the gap between germline ends came to 17 bases. This CDR3 has 16 amino acids. Germline CDR1 and CDR2: MNHNY and SVGAGI (reference sequence). As DNA, the CDR3 is TGTGCCAGCAGTTACTCGGCGGGGGGGGTAAGCGCTGAAGCTTTCTTT. This gives the protein CASSYSAGGVSAEAFF.

This clone was observed a handful of times. V and J are TRBV11-2 and TRBJ1-6; unclear D gene. CDR1 is SGHAT and CDR2 is FQNNGV in the germline V gene. V was pared by 1 base and J by 5 bases, with 15 bases between. The CDR3 is 17 residues long. CDR3 region: CASSLGAAGSNNSPLHF. CDR3 coding DNA: TGTGCCAGCAGCTTAGGGGCAGCAGGTTCTAATAATTCACCCCTCCACTTT. The full variable domain, with the rest looked up from reference TRBV11-2 and TRBJ1-6, is EAGVAQSPRYKIIEKRQSVAFWCNPISGHATLYWYQQILGQGPKLLIQFQNNGVVDDSQLPKDRFSAERLKGVDSTLKIQPAKLEDSAVYLCASSLGAAGSNNSPLHFGNGTRLTVT.

This clone occurred once. The DNA for the CDR3 is TGTGCCAGCAGCCAAAGAGTAGCCGGGGAGCTGTTTTTT. This sequence encodes CASSQRVAGELFF. The rearrangement joins TRBV4-2 to TRBJ2-2; D gene uncertain. The CDR3 is made up of 13 amino acids. Germline V gene lookup returns CDR1 LGHNA and CDR2 YNFKEQ. V was cut by 2 bases and J by 6 bases, with 7 bases left in between.

This clone was detected a few times. This CDR3 is CASQIDRGLGELFF. As DNA, the CDR3 is TGCGCCAGCCAAATTGACAGGGGGCTTGGGGAGCTGTTTTTT. V is TRBV10-1 and J is TRBJ2-2, with 10 bases fitting TRBD1. J gave up 8 bases and V 8 bases, and 8 bases lay outside the gene matches. The CDR3 length is 14 residues. Germline CDR1 WNHNN, CDR2 SYGVQD (reference sequence).

The chain employs TRBV7-9 and TRBJ2-2; D uncertain. Trimming removed 7 bases at V and 0 bases at J, with 9 bases between. Germline assignment: CDR1 SEHNR and CDR2 FQNEAQ (reference sequence). The CDR3 covers 14 residues. CDR3 amino acids: CASILQANTGELFF. The CDR3 nucleotides are TGTGCCAGCATCCTCCAAGCGAACACCGGGGAGCTGTTTTTT.

The chain uses TRBV30 and TRBJ1-1; D is uncertain. This CDR3 comprises 12 residues. In germline, CDR1 is GTSNPN, CDR2 SVGIG (reference sequence). V was cut by 1 base and J by 8 bases, with 11 bases left in between. The DNA for the CDR3 is TGTGCCTGGAGTGAGGGCCAATTCGAAGCTTTCTTT. It codes for CAWSEGQFEAFF.

The chain employs TRBV7-8 and TRBJ2-1, with 7 nucleotides matching TRBD2. Germline CDR1 SGHVS, CDR2 FQNEAQ. Trimming cost V 3 bases and J 4 bases; bases outside gene matches: 6. The CDR3 extends over 15 amino acids. The CDR3 sequence: CASSLGGRGYNEQFF. The CDR3 region has the DNA TGTGCCAGCAGCTTGGGAGGGAGAGGGTACAATGAGCAGTTCTTC.

This sequence joins TRBV18 and TRBJ1-2; maybe TRBD1 (6 bases). Germline lookup yields CDR1 KGHSH and CDR2 LQKENI. This CDR3 has 15 residues. With 4 bases removed from V and 4 bases from J, the gap between germline ends came to 16 bases. As DNA, the CDR3 is TGTGCCAGCTCACGGGGCAGGGGTCAACCCTATGGCTACACCTTC. It is translated as CASSRGRGQPYGYTF.

This clone came up a few times. The chain has TRBV7-8 and TRBJ2-7; 12 bases map to TRBD2. This CDR3 is built from 15 residues. The V and J ends lost 3 bases and 6 bases, in that order; junction bases with no gene match: 6. Per germline, CDR1 SGHVS and CDR2 FQNEAQ. The CDR3 region is CASSFPSGRATEQYF. As DNA, the CDR3 is TGTGCCAGCAGCTTCCCTAGCGGGAGGGCCACCGAGCAGTACTTC.